This T cell receptor beta chain is from a study of CD8 T cells in Susac syndrome. In blood CD8+ and CD4+ T cells, TCR beta underwent sequencing. In the multiple sclerosis control group, patients were treatment-naive and had stable or active relapsing-remitting disease. TEMRA cells were FACS-enriched, unlike CD8+ and CD4+ T cells, which were negatively isolated. Random hexamers were used to reverse transcribe the RNA input (roughly 0.5 to 1 ug). The method of amplification for TCR beta CDR3 was immunoSEQ multiplex PCR, covering 54 Vbeta and 13 Jbeta. MiXCR was run by TCRdb on the immunoSEQ multiplex PCR reads, yielding one entry per CDR3 protein. In the table there are 90,000 to 150,000 distinct CDR3 sequences, 90% to 95% of which are singletons. This TCR was sampled from a human donor with multiple sclerosis. The sample comprised CD4+ T cells from PBMCs.

This CDR3 reads CASSYEVGYGYTF. CDR3 sequence (DNA): TGTGCCAGCAGTTACGAGGTCGGATATGGCTACACCTTC. The rearrangement uses TRBV6-5 and TRBJ1-2; no clear D gene. The CDR3 is 13 residues long. Trimming stripped 2 bases from V and 5 bases from J, with 9 bases between. CDR1 is MNHEY, CDR2 SVGAGI, per germline.